The 30 T cell receptor beta chains in this list originate from one sample, sequenced in a study of blood T cells in healthy people across ages. For the second PCR, which ran for about 6 to 11 cycles, a sample-barcoded 5' primer and a J-beta primer mix were used. TCRdb analysed the 5' RACE reads with MiXCR anew, one entry per CDR3 protein. The sample includes some 1.7 million distinct CDR3 sequences, roughly 27% seen only once; the top ten take 7.7%. Sequencing was done on a sample of blood. These receptor sequences come from a woman in her 30s in good health.

There are a few counts of this clonotype. This rearrangement joins TRBV29-1 to TRBJ1-2; weak D call: TRBD1 (5 bases). The CDR3 loop spans 13 amino acids. Germline values: CDR1 SQVTM, CDR2 ANQGSEA. V was pared by 3 bases and J by 6 bases, with 14 bases between. This CDR3 reads CSVEGQGMDGYTF. For the CDR3, the DNA is TGCAGCGTTGAGGGGCAGGGAATGGATGGCTACACCTTC.

This clonotype has ten or more counts. The chain combines TRBV29-1 with TRBJ1-2, with 8 positions matching TRBD1. The V gene end was trimmed by 6 bases and the J gene end by 4 bases; junction bases not matched to a gene: 1. CDR1 SQVTM and CDR2 ANQGSEA come from the germline V gene. The CDR3 is 11 amino acids. CDR3 nucleotide sequence: TGCAGCGTCCAGGGGGCCTATGGCTACACCTTC. Translation gives CSVQGAYGYTF.

This chain links TRBV20-1 with TRBJ2-1, with no clear D. Germline assignment: CDR1 DFQATT and CDR2 SNEGSKA (reference sequence). The CDR3 contains 15 residues. V lost 0 bases and J 0 bases, leaving 9 bases between the germline ends. CDR3: CSARDTTISYNEQFF. The DNA of the CDR3 is TGCAGTGCTAGAGACACTACTATCTCCTACAATGAGCAGTTCTTC.

Only a few counts were recorded for this clonotype. CDR3 region: CASSPGTSGRAYNEQFF. In DNA, the CDR3 is TGTGCCAGCAGCCCGGGGACTAGCGGGAGGGCCTACAATGAGCAGTTCTTC. J is TRBJ2-1 and V is TRBV7-2; 16 bases map to TRBD2. With V trimmed by 5 bases and J by 2 bases, 3 bases remained unmatched. Germline V gene sequence: CDR1 SGHTA, CDR2 FQGNSA. This CDR3 has 17 residues.

Regarding this clonotype: A much more abundant neighbour one base away suggests this may be a read error. The chain couples TRBV29-1 to TRBJ2-4; possible D gene TRBD2, 6 bases. V lost 3 bases and J lost 0, with 12 bases in between. This CDR3 has 15 amino acids. Germline V gives CDR1 SQVTM, CDR2 ANQGSEA. In DNA form, the CDR3 reads TGCAGCGTTGAGGGACTCGCGGAAGCCAAAAACATTCAGTACTTC. Translation: CSVEGLAEAKNIQYF.

The chain employs TRBV2 and TRBJ2-7, with D tentatively TRBD1 (5 bases). The CDR3 is made up of 14 amino acids. The V and J ends lost 5 bases and 7 bases respectively, with 18 bases between them. Germline lookup yields CDR1 SNHLY and CDR2 FYNNEI. CDR3 DNA: TGTGCCAGCAGTAGATGGGGCCTTGGGAATGAGCAGTACTTC. This translates into CASSRWGLGNEQYF.

This clonotype appeared a few times. For the CDR3, the DNA is TGCGCCAGCAGCACCCGAGGACTAGCGGTGGATAATGAGCAGTTCTTC. Amino acids: CASSTRGLAVDNEQFF. This chain links TRBV5-1 with TRBJ2-1; the match to TRBD2 covers 10 bases. The ends lost 4 bases at V and 7 bases at J; junction bases unmatched: 11. The CDR3 is made up of 16 amino acids. Germline V gives CDR1 SGHRS, CDR2 YFSETQ.

This clonotype was counted between two and nine times. A read error may account for a junction end that differs from germline. The V gene is TRBV24-1, the J gene TRBJ2-3, with 10 bases fitting TRBD1. In germline, CDR1 is KGHDR, CDR2 SFDVKD. CDR3 length: 16 amino acids. The CDR3 sequence: CATSDPGQGGSDAQYF. The CDR3 bases are TGTGCCACTAGTGACCCTGGACAGGGGGGATCAGATGCGCAGTATTTT.

In regard to this clonotype: Being one base from a much bigger clone, this may be a read error. This chain connects TRBV7-2 to TRBJ2-7; D call uncertain. This CDR3 comprises 12 residues. Trimming left V 4 bases short and J 4 bases short, with 8 bases between. Germline CDR1 is SGHTA and CDR2 is FQGNSA. CDR3 nucleotides: TGTGCCAGCAGCTCATGGGATTACGAGCAGTACTTC. Encoded protein: CASSSWDYEQYF.

This chain connects TRBV7-2 to TRBJ2-6, with a weak D call TRBD2 (5 bases). Trimming took off 10 bases at V and 2 bases at J, with 21 bases between the two ends. CDR3 length equals 17 residues. Germline-derived CDR1 and CDR2 are SGHTA and FQGNSA. As DNA, the CDR3 is TGTGCCACCTACAAACGATCGACGGGGACTGGGGCCAACGTCCTGACTTTC. This translates into CATYKRSTGTGANVLTF.

This clonotype has more than one count but fewer than ten. J is TRBJ2-3 and V is TRBV20-1; possibly TRBD1 for D (5 bases). The germline CDR1 and CDR2 sequences are DFQATT and SNEGSKA (reference sequence). The CDR3 runs 13 residues. The ends were cut back, 7 bases at V and 2 bases at J, with 13 bases in the middle. CDR3 nucleotide sequence: TGCAGTGTGGCGGCAGGGAACACAGATACGCAGTATTTT. This codes for CSVAAGNTDTQYF.

This clonotype has only a few counts. This sequence joins TRBV18 and TRBJ2-7; TRBD1 or TRBD2 may be the D gene (6 bases each). Germline CDR1 is KGHSH and CDR2 is LQKENI. V dropped 5 bases and J dropped 6 bases, with 20 bases sitting between them. This CDR3 is built from 15 residues. For the CDR3, the DNA is TGTGCCAGCTCATCATTGGAGGGGCGAGGGGGCGAGCAGTACTTC. Its translation: CASSSLEGRGGEQYF.

Notes on this clonotype: Because the CDR3 is missing its conserved closing phenylalanine or tryptophan, this is likely a read error. The genes are TRBV10-3 and TRBJ2-3; no clear D gene. The germline V and J ends were trimmed by 0 bases and 4 bases, with 2 bases remaining between them. CDR3 length: 12 residues. CDR1 is ENHRY, CDR2 SYGVKD, per germline. The DNA for the CDR3 is TGTGCCATCAGTGAGTCGCCAGATACGCAGTATTTG. It encodes CAISESPDTQYL.

The sample holds a few counts of this clonotype. V is TRBV15 and J is TRBJ1-1; TRBD1 matches 7 bases. The CDR3 spans 14 residues. V lost 6 bases to trimming and J lost 5 bases; unmatched junction nucleotides: 9. Germline V gene data show CDR1 as LNHNV and CDR2 as YYDKDF (reference sequence). CDR3 DNA: TGTGCCACCAGTGGAAAGGGGGCTGGGACTGAAGCTTTCTTT. It translates to CATSGKGAGTEAFF.

On this clonotype: A much larger clone is a single base away; this may be a read error. The V call is TRBV9, the J call TRBJ1-2; TRBD1 matches at 8 bases. Per the germline V gene, CDR1 is SGDLS and CDR2 is YYNGEE. CDR3 size: 14 residues. CDR3 nucleotide sequence: TGTGCCGGCAGCGCGGGACAGGCGTACTATGGCTACACCTTC. This translates into CAGSAGQAYYGYTF.

The chain is built from TRBV20-1 and TRBJ1-4; D is possibly TRBD1 (5 bases). Germline lookup yields CDR1 DFQATT and CDR2 SNEGSKA (reference sequence). The CDR3 extends over 12 amino acids. The CDR3 DNA reads TGCAGCTGGGGGGATCCTCGGGAAAAACTGTTTTTT. It translates to CSWGDPREKLFF.

The gene calls are TRBV11-2 and TRBJ2-2, with 7 bases matching TRBD1. V was pared by 5 bases and J by 2 bases, with 5 bases of the junction left unmatched. In germline, CDR1 is SGHAT, CDR2 FQNNGV. This CDR3 contains 15 residues. The CDR3 DNA reads TGTGCCAGCAGCCCGGGACAGTCAAACACCGGGGAGCTGTTTTTT. This sequence encodes CASSPGQSNTGELFF.

Many counts were recorded for this clonotype. The genes are TRBV4-1 and TRBJ2-1, with 10 bases that match TRBD2. Germline lookup yields CDR1 MGHRA and CDR2 YSYEKL. This CDR3 comprises 16 residues. V dropped 0 bases and J dropped 4; count of bases not matched to a gene: 3. The CDR3, as DNA: TGCGCCAGCAGCCAAGACTCAGCGGGGGGGTACAATGAGCAGTTCTTC. It codes for CASSQDSAGGYNEQFF.

V is TRBV3-1 and J is TRBJ1-2; no definite D call. CDR1 and CDR2 from the germline V gene are LGHDT and YNNKEL (reference sequence). The CDR3 has 14 amino acids. Trimming stripped 0 bases from V and 2 bases from J, with 7 bases between. CDR3 nucleotide sequence: TGTGCCAGCAGCCAAGATGGACGGAACTATGGCTACACCTTC. It is translated as CASSQDGRNYGYTF.

This clonotype was recorded a few times. This rearrangement joins TRBV6-1 to TRBJ2-3; the D is unclear. V lost 0 bases to trimming and J lost 2 bases, with 9 bases between them. Germline CDR1 MNHNS, CDR2 SASEGT. The CDR3 contains 15 residues. CDR3 protein: CASSEASRFTDTQYF. Here the CDR3 DNA reads TGTGCCAGCAGTGAAGCCAGCAGATTCACAGATACGCAGTATTTT.

At least ten counts were recorded for this clonotype. This sequence joins TRBV7-3 and TRBJ2-6, with D tentatively TRBD2 (5 bases). V shed 0 bases and J shed 0 bases, with 12 bases lying between them. The CDR3 sequence is 18 residues long. CDR1 SGHTA and CDR2 FQGTGA come from the germline V gene. The CDR3 reads CASSLTGRTGSGANVLTF. CDR3 in DNA: TGTGCCAGCAGCTTAACGGGCAGGACTGGCTCTGGGGCCAACGTCCTGACTTTC. The full variable domain, its missing parts supplied by reference TRBV7-3 and TRBJ2-6, is GAGVSQTPSNKVTEKGKYVELRCDPISGHTALYWYRQSLGQGPEFLIYFQGTGAADDSGLPNDRFFAVRPEGSVSTLKIQRTERGDSAVYLCASSLTGRTGSGANVLTFGAGSRLTVL.

The genes are TRBV7-2 and TRBJ1-2; 9 bases are shared with TRBD1. Germline V gives CDR1 SGHTA, CDR2 FQGNSA. This CDR3 comprises 13 residues. V dropped 6 bases and J dropped 6; count of bases not matched to a gene: 5. The CDR3 nucleotides are TGTGCCAGCAGGTCGGGACAGGGAAATGGCTACACCTTC. It encodes CASRSGQGNGYTF.

In its sample, this clonotype was seen a few times. The chain is built from TRBV9 and TRBJ1-5; D is uncertain. The V and J ends lost 2 bases and 3 bases respectively, with 6 bases between them. Germline V gene data show CDR1 as SGDLS and CDR2 as YYNGEE. This CDR3 has 13 amino acids. The CDR3 sequence is CASSVSLNQPQHF. CDR3 nucleotides: TGTGCCAGCAGCGTCTCCCTCAATCAGCCCCAGCATTTT.

The chain employs TRBV18 and TRBJ1-2; the D gene is possibly TRBD1 (6 bases). V was shortened by 4 bases and J by 4 bases, with 13 bases between the two germline ends. The CDR3 loop spans 14 amino acids. The V gene's germline CDR1 is KGHSH and CDR2 LQKENI. Here the CDR3 reads CASSLTVDSYGYTF. The CDR3 bases are TGTGCCAGCTCACTGACCGTGGACAGCTATGGCTACACCTTC.

This clonotype has more than one count but fewer than ten. V is TRBV7-9 and J is TRBJ2-4; D ambiguous. Germline V gene sequence: CDR1 SEHNR, CDR2 FQNEAQ (reference sequence). This CDR3 spans 16 amino acids. The V gene lost 4 bases and the J gene lost 6 bases, with 19 bases spanning the gap. In DNA, the CDR3 is TGTGCCAGCAGCTCAAGCCGACGGCTACTCGGAAACATTCAGTACTTC. This codes for CASSSSRRLLGNIQYF.

The chain joins TRBV7-2 to TRBJ1-1; D uncertain. Germline-derived CDR1 and CDR2 are SGHTA and FQGNSA. V lost 4 bases to trimming and J lost 0 bases, with 9 bases between them. The CDR3 sequence is 14 residues long. The DNA for the CDR3 is TGTGCCAGCAGCTCCTCCTCACTGAACACTGAAGCTTTCTTT. Protein product: CASSSSSLNTEAFF.

V is TRBV6-6 and J is TRBJ2-7; 13 nucleotides line up with TRBD2. V shed 8 bases, J shed 2 bases, and the junction held 6 bases outside the gene matches. Germline V CDR1 and CDR2: MNHNY, SVGAGI (reference sequence). This CDR3 comprises 15 residues. The CDR3 DNA sequence: TGTGCCAGCCGATCGGGACTAGCGGGGACCTACGAGCAGTACTTC. Amino acids: CASRSGLAGTYEQYF.

There are a few counts of this clonotype. The germline gene is not matched at one end of the junction; a read error may be the cause. The V gene is TRBV7-2, the J gene TRBJ2-3, with a weak D call TRBD2 (6 bases). Germline CDR1 reads SGHTA; CDR2 reads FQGNSA. There are 18 residues in the CDR3. Here the CDR3 DNA reads TGTGCCAACAGCTTAGCGCCGGGACTTGTAACTAGCACAGATACGCAGTATTTT. Translating gives CANSLAPGLVTSTDTQYF. The full variable domain, its missing parts supplied by reference TRBV7-2 and TRBJ2-3, is GAGVSQSPSNKVTEKGKDVELRCDPISGHTALYWYRQSLGQGLEFLIYFQGNSAPDKSGLPSDRFSAERTGGSVSTLTIQRTQQEDSAVYLCANSLAPGLVTSTDTQYFGPGTRLTVL.

This clonotype was found many times. The rearrangement uses TRBV7-3 and TRBJ2-1; D is ambiguous. The V gene lost 5 bases and the J gene lost 11 bases, with 16 bases spanning the gap. The CDR3 is made up of 13 amino acids. Germline CDR1 is SGHTA and CDR2 is FQGTGA. The CDR3 region is CASSVLEDDKQFF. In nucleotides, the CDR3 is TGTGCCAGCAGCGTCCTTGAGGACGACAAGCAGTTCTTC.

This clonotype was detected a few times. The chain carries TRBV2 and TRBJ2-1; maybe TRBD2 (8 bases). The V gene lost 4 bases and the J gene lost 5 bases, with 15 bases spanning the gap. Germline CDR1 reads SNHLY; CDR2 reads FYNNEI. This CDR3 has 15 amino acids. CDR3 in amino acids: CASSAGGGPNNEQFF. CDR3 DNA: TGTGCCAGCAGTGCGGGAGGGGGCCCAAACAATGAGCAGTTCTTC.